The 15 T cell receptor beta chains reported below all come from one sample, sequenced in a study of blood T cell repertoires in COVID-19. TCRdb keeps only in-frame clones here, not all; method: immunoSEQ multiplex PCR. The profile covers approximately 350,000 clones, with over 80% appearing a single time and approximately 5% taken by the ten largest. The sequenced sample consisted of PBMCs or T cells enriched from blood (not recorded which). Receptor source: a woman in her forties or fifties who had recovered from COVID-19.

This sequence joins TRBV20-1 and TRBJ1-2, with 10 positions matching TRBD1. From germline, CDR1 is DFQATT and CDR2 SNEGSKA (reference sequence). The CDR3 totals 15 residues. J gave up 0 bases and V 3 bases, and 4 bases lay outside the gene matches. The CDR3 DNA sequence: TGCAGTGCTAGTAGACAGGGGGCTTCTAACTATGGCTACACCTTC. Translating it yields CSASRQGASNYGYTF.

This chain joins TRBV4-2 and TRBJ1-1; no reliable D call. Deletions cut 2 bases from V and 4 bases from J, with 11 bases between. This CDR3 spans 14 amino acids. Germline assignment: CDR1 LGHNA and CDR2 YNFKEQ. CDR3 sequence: CASSQKQSPTEAFF. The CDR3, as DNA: TGTGCCAGCAGCCAAAAACAGTCTCCCACTGAAGCTTTCTTT.

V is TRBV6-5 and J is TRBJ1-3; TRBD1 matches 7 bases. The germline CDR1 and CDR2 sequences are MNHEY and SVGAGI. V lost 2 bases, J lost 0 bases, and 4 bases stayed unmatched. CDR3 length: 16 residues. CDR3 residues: CASSYPHRGSGNTIYF. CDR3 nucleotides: TGTGCCAGCAGTTACCCACACAGGGGCTCTGGAAACACCATATATTTT.

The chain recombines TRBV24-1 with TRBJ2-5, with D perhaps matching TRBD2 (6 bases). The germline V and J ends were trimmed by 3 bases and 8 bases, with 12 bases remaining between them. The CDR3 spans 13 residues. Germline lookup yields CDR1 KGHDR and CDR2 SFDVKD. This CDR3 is CATSDATSTTQYF. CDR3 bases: TGTGCCACCAGTGATGCTACTAGCACCACCCAGTACTTC.

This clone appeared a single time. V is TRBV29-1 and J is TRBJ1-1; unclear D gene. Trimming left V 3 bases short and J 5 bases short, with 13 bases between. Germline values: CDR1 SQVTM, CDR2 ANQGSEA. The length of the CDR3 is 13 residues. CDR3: CSVERASGTEAFF. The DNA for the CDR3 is TGCAGCGTTGAGAGGGCCTCGGGGACTGAAGCTTTCTTT.

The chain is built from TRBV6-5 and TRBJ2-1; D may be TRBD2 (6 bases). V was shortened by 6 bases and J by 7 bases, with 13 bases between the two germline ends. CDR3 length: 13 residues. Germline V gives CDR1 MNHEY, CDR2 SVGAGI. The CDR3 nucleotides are TGTGCCAGCAGACCCCCTCTAGCGAATGAGCAGTTCTTC. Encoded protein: CASRPPLANEQFF.

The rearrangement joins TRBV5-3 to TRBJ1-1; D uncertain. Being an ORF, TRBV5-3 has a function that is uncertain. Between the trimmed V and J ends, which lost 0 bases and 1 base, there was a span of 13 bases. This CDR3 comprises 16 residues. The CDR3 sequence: CARSLAGVFGNTEAFF. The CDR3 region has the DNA TGTGCCAGAAGCTTGGCTGGTGTGTTCGGGAACACTGAAGCTTTCTTT.

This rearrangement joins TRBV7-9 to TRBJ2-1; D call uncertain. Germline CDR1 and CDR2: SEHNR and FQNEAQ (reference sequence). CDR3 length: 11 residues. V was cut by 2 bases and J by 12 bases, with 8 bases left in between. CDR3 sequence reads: CASSLNYRQFF. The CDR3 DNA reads TGTGCCAGCAGCTTAAACTACCGGCAGTTCTTC.

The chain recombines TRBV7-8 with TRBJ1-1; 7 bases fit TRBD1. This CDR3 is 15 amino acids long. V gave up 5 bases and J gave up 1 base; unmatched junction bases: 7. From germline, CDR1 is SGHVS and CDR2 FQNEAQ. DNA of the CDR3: TGTGCCAGCAGCCCTGGGACAGAGAGGAACACTGAAGCTTTCTTT. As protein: CASSPGTERNTEAFF. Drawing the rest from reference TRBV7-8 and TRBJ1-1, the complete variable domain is GAGVSQSPRYKVAKRGQDVALRCDPISGHVSLFWYQQALGQGPEFLTYFQNEAQLDKSGLPSDRFFAERPEGSVSTLKIQRTQQEDSAVYLCASSPGTERNTEAFFGQGTRLTVV.

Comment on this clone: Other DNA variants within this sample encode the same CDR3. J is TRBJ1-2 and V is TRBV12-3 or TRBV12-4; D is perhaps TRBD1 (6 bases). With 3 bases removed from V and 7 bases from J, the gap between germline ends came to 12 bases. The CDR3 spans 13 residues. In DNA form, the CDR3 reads TGTGCCAGCAGTTTTGGCAGAGGGGGTGGCTACACCTTC. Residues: CASSFGRGGGYTF.

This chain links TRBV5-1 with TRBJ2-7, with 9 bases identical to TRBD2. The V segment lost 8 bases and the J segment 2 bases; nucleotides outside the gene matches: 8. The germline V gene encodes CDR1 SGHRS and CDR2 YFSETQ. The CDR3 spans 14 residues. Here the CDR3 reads CASAGGRAPYEQYF. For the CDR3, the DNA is TGCGCCAGTGCGGGCGGGAGGGCCCCCTACGAGCAGTACTTC.

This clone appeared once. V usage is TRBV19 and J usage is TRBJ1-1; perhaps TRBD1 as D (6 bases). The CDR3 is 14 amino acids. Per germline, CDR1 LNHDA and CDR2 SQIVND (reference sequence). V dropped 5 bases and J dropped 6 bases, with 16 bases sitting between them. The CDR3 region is CASSPTGIVAEAFF. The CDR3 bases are TGTGCCAGTAGTCCAACAGGGATTGTCGCTGAAGCTTTCTTT.

CDR3 nucleotide sequence: TGTGCCAGCAGCTTGGGGCTAGCCGGGGAGTACGAGCAGTACTTC. Protein sequence: CASSLGLAGEYEQYF. The chain links TRBV5-6 to TRBJ2-7, with a tentative D call TRBD2 (5 bases). CDR3 length: 15 residues. Trimming removed 0 bases at V and 4 bases at J, with 14 bases between. Germline CDR1 reads SGHDT; CDR2 reads YYEEEE.

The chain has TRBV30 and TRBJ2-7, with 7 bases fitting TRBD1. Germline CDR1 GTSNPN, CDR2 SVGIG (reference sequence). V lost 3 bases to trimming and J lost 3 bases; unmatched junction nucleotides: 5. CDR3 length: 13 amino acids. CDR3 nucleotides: TGTGCCTGGAGCGAGGGACAGCGCTACGAGCAGTACTTC. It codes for CAWSEGQRYEQYF.

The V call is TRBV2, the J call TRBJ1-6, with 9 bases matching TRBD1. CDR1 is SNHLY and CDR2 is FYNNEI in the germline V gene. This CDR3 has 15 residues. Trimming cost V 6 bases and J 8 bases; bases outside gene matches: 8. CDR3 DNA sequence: TGTGCCAGCAGCGGATTGACAGGGGGATATTCACCCCTCCACTTT. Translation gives CASSGLTGGYSPLHF.